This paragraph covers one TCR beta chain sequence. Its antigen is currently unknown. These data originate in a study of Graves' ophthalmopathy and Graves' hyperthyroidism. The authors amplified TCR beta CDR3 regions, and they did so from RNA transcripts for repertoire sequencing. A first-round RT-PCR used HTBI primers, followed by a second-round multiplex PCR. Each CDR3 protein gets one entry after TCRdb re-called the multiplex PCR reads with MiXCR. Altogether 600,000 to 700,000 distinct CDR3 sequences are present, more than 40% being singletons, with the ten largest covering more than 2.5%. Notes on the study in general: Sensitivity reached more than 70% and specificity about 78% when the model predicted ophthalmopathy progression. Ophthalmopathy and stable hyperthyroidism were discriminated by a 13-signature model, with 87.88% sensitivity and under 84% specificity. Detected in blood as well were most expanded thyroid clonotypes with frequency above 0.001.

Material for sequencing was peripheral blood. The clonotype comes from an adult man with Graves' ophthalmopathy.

CDR3 nucleotide sequence: TGTGCCAGCAGCGACCCCGCAGGGGGCGAAAAACTGTTTTTT. Protein: CASSDPAGGEKLFF. V usage is TRBV7-9 and J usage is TRBJ1-4; 8 nucleotides align to TRBD1. Germline assignment: CDR1 SEHNR and CDR2 FQNEAQ (reference sequence). The length of the CDR3 is 14 residues. With V trimmed by 5 bases and J by 8 bases, 7 bases remained unmatched.